Listed below are T cell receptor beta chains from one sample, sequenced in a study of immune characterization of retroperitoneal liposarcoma. Via MiXCR, TCRdb re-called the PCR reads, giving one row per CDR3 protein. The sample includes about 7,300 distinct CDR3 sequences, roughly 28% of them seen just once. The sample comprised blood. Source of these receptors: a male donor with retroperitoneal liposarcoma. The CDR3 runs from the conserved cysteine through the conserved F or W. The order of the fields is D gene, V gene, clone size, J gene, CDR3 protein, CDR3 DNA. The D gene is left open where the match is weak. A clone size is listed for some rows: how often the clone was seen (once, few, many), or a class if it is expanded.

.	TRBV7-8	.	TRBJ2-2	CASSLAAGNTGELFF	TGTGCCAGCAGCTTAGCTGCGGGGAACACCGGGGAGCTGTTTTTT
TRBD2	TRBV4-2	.	TRBJ2-7	CASSQEASGTYEQYF	TGTGCCAGCAGCCAAGAGGCTAGCGGGACCTACGAGCAGTACTTC
.	TRBV6-1	.	TRBJ1-3	CASSLTIPNSGNTIYF	TGTGCCAGCAGTCTAACGATCCCTAACTCTGGAAACACCATATATTTT
.	TRBV6-6	many	TRBJ1-2	CASSYERRHGYTF	TGTGCCAGCAGTTACGAGAGACGGCATGGCTACACCTTC
TRBD1	TRBV3-1	many	TRBJ2-3	CASSRDPWTGGGTDTQYF	TGTGCCAGCAGCAGAGACCCGTGGACAGGGGGCGGCACAGATACGCAGTATTTT
.	TRBV12-3/TRBV12-4	.	TRBJ2-7	CASSRGTGSYEQYF	TGTGCCAGCAGTAGGGGGACTGGCTCCTACGAGCAGTACTTC
.	TRBV27	many	TRBJ1-6	CASSPIYNSPLHF	TGTGCCAGCAGTCCCATTTATAATTCACCCCTCCACTTT
.	TRBV6-1	.	TRBJ2-7	CASSRDFATYEQYF	TGTGCCAGCAGCCGGGACTTTGCTACCTACGAGCAGTACTTC
.	TRBV7-6	few	TRBJ2-5	CASSPSGPYNEQYF	TGTGCCAGCAGCCCATCAGGACCGTACAATGAGCAGTACTTC
TRBD1	TRBV27	.	TRBJ2-7	CASIGTVSYEQYF	TGTGCCAGCATCGGGACAGTCTCCTACGAGCAGTACTTC
.	TRBV7-2	.	TRBJ1-1	CASSLARIDTEAFF	TGTGCCAGCAGCTTAGCTCGGATTGACACTGAAGCTTTCTTT
.	TRBV12-3/TRBV12-4	few	TRBJ2-6	CASSFFKSSGANVLTF	TGTGCCAGCAGTTTTTTTAAGAGCTCTGGGGCCAACGTCCTGACTTTC